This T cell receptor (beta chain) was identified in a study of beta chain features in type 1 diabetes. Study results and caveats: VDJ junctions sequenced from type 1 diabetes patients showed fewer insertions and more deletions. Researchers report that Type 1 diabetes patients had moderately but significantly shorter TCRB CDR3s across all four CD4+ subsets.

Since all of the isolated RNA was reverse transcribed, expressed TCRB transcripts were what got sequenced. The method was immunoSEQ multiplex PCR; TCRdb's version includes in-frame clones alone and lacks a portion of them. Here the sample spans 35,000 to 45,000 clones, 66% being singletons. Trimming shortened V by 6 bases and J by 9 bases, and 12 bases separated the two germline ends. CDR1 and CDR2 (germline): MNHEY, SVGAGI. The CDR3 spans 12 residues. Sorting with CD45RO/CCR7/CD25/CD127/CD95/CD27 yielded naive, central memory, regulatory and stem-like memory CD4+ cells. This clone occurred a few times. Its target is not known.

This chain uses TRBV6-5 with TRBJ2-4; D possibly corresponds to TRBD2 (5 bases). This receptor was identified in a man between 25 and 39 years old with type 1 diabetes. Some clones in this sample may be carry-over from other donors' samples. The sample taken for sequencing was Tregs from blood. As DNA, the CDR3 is TGTGCCAGCAGATCAGGACGGGGCATTCAGTACTTC. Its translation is CASRSGRGIQYF.